Detailed here is one TCR beta chain. Its antigen is undetermined. The V gene's germline CDR1 is SGHRS and CDR2 YFSETQ. The CDR3 loop spans 16 amino acids. Losses at the gene ends were 4 bases for V and 0 bases for J; bases not matched to a gene: 8. This sample is part of a study of cytomegalovirus exposure and HLA in healthy donors. Findings of the study overall: Analyzed later, most CMV-associated TCR beta chains appeared HLA-restricted. A later analysis linked a missense variant in DCLRE1C to the trimming of TCR beta V and J genes.

60 Vbeta and 13 Jbeta primers were used in PCR. Clones were sequenced by immunoSEQ multiplex PCR, and TCRdb holds only the in-frame ones, with some missing. The sample carries about 180,000 clones, 77% recorded once. The specimen sequenced was PBMCs. This chain uses TRBV5-1 with TRBJ2-7, with 9 bases that match TRBD2. This sequence was found in a man aged 18 to 30 in good health and CMV-seronegative. The CDR3 DNA reads as TGCGCCAGCAGCCTCGCTAGCGGGGCCGTCTCCTACGAGCAGTACTTC. Translated: CASSLASGAVSYEQYF.